This T cell receptor beta chain was sequenced in a study of blood T cell repertoires in COVID-19. Study as a whole: From T cells, B-cell-depleted T cells, or PBMCs came the material, which was cDNA or gDNA.

The protocol was immunoSEQ multiplex PCR, while the TCRdb copy is restricted to in-frame clones and leaves out a portion. The sample consists of a few hundred thousand clones, 80% to 90% of them appearing once. The CDR3 is 14 residues long. Germline V lookup: CDR1 KGHSH, CDR2 LQKENI. V was shortened by 4 bases and J by 2 bases, with 11 bases between the two germline ends. The sequencing sample was made of peripheral blood. This sequence originates from a man aged 35-49 years with acute or convalescent COVID-19. The V and J genes are TRBV18 and TRBJ1-2; perhaps TRBD1 as D (6 bases). The CDR3 sequence: CASSRNRENYGYTF. DNA for the CDR3: TGTGCCAGCTCACGAAACAGGGAGAACTATGGCTACACCTTC.